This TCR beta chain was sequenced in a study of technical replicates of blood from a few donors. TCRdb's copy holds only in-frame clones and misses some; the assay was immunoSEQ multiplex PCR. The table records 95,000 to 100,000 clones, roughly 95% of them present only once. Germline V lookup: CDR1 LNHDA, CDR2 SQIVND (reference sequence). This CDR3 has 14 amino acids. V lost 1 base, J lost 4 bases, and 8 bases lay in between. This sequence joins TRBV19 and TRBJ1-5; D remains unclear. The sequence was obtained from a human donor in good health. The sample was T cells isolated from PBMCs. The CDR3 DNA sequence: TGTGCCAGTAGTATAGTTGGTGCGAATCAGCCCCAGCATTTT. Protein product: CASSIVGANQPQHF.